These T cell receptor beta chains were read from a single sample in a study of blood T cell repertoires in COVID-19. Assay: immunoSEQ multiplex PCR; the TCRdb copy retains only in-frame clones and omits some. The sample consists of about 73,000 clones, about 80% of them appearing once. Sequences were obtained from peripheral blood. These receptors all stem from a human donor in a cohort sampled during active COVID-19. The CDR3 runs from the conserved cysteine through the conserved F or W. The D gene is left open where the match is weak. Some rows mark clone size as missing; the rest say once, few, many or name a class of expanded clone.

D	V	J	size	CDR3	DNA
-	TRBV27	TRBJ2-7	-	CASSITGGSEQYF	TGTGCCAGCAGTATTACGGGGGGCAGCGAGCAGTACTTC
-	TRBV28	TRBJ1-5	-	CASSLWGRNQPQHF	TGTGCCAGCAGTTTATGGGGGAGGAATCAGCCCCAGCATTTT
-	TRBV6-6	TRBJ1-2	-	CASSSYGYTF	TGTGCCAGCAGTTCATATGGCTACACCTTC
-	TRBV5-6	TRBJ2-6	-	CASSSSIVLTF	TGTGCCAGCAGCTCTAGTATCGTCCTGACTTTC
-	TRBV27	TRBJ2-1	-	CASGMWAGAPLHEQFF	TGTGCCAGCGGGATGTGGGCGGGGGCCCCGCTTCATGAGCAGTTCTTC
-	TRBV9	TRBJ2-5	-	CASTNDRRGETQYF	TGTGCCAGCACCAATGACCGGCGAGGAGAGACCCAGTACTTC
-	TRBV4-3	TRBJ2-7	-	CASSHTRDYEQYF	TGCGCCAGCAGCCACACCCGGGACTACGAGCAGTACTTC
TRBD1	TRBV5-5	TRBJ2-2	-	CASKWDRRRTGELFF	TGTGCCAGCAAGTGGGACAGGCGAAGAACCGGGGAGCTGTTTTTT
-	TRBV3-1/TRBV3-2	TRBJ1-2	few	CASSLSVTGNGYTF	TGTGCCAGCAGCCTATCGGTTACAGGGAATGGCTACACCTTC
TRBD2	TRBV9	TRBJ2-7	-	CASSVGGTTGYEQYF	TGTGCCAGCAGCGTAGGGGGGACTACCGGCTACGAGCAGTACTTC
-	TRBV29-1	TRBJ2-7	once	CSVGQQGYEQYF	TGCAGCGTCGGCCAACAGGGCTACGAGCAGTACTTC
-	TRBV19	TRBJ1-6	-	CASSAPRQGSSYNSPLHF	TGTGCCAGTAGTGCGCCGCGTCAGGGGAGCTCCTATAATTCACCCCTCCACTTT
TRBD1	TRBV5-1	TRBJ2-7	-	CASSWDRTEQYF	TGCGCCAGCAGCTGGGACAGGACCGAGCAGTACTTC
-	TRBV24-1	TRBJ1-1	-	CATADNWNTEAFF	TGTGCCACCGCGGACAATTGGAACACTGAAGCTTTCTTT
-	TRBV11-2	TRBJ1-3	-	CASSFRGNTIYF	TGTGCCAGCAGCTTTCGTGGAAACACCATATATTTT
-	TRBV6-1	TRBJ2-5	-	CASSEVGGRSQETQYF	TGTGCCAGCAGTGAGGTGGGGGGGCGATCCCAAGAGACCCAGTACTTC
TRBD2	TRBV9	TRBJ2-1	-	CASSVSGGAFDEQFF	TGTGCCAGCAGCGTTAGCGGGGGGGCCTTCGATGAGCAGTTCTTC
TRBD1	TRBV19	TRBJ1-2	-	CAPNRGFYGYTF	TGTGCGCCTAACAGGGGTTTCTATGGCTACACCTTC
TRBD1	TRBV7-9	TRBJ2-7	once	CASSPGGGQGRLEQYF	TGTGCCAGCAGCCCAGGCGGGGGACAGGGCAGGCTCGAGCAGTACTTC
TRBD1	TRBV3-1/TRBV3-2	TRBJ2-7	-	CASSPGQGTYEQYF	TGTGCCAGCAGCCCGGGACAGGGAACCTACGAGCAGTACTTC
-	TRBV21-1	TRBJ2-7	-	CASGRTGQNEQYF	TGTGCCAGCGGCAGGACAGGACAGAACGAGCAGTACTTC
-	TRBV4-2	TRBJ2-7	-	CASSQDPSLGYEQYF	TGTGCCAGCAGCCAAGATCCTAGTCTAGGTTACGAGCAGTACTTC
-	TRBV5-4	TRBJ2-2	-	CASSLFGFGREDTGELFF	TGTGCCAGCAGCCTATTTGGCTTCGGCAGGGAGGACACCGGGGAGCTGTTTTTT
TRBD1	TRBV19	TRBJ2-7	-	CALWGGTGGERFYEQYF	TGTGCCCTTTGGGGGGGGACAGGGGGCGAGCGCTTCTACGAGCAGTACTTC
-	TRBV7-3	TRBJ1-1	once	CASSSSRYTEAFF	TGTGCCAGCAGCTCGTCCAGGTACACTGAAGCTTTCTTT
-	TRBV28	TRBJ1-5	-	CASSFGGTNQPQHF	TGTGCCAGCAGTTTTGGGGGCACTAATCAGCCCCAGCATTTT
TRBD2	TRBV24-1	TRBJ2-1	-	CATSDWTSGGVYNEQFF	TGTGCCACCAGTGATTGGACTAGCGGGGGGGTCTACAATGAGCAGTTCTTC
TRBD1	TRBV4-1	TRBJ1-1	-	CASSLKWDSLNTEAFF	TGCGCCAGCAGCCTCAAGTGGGACAGCTTGAACACTGAAGCTTTCTTT
TRBD1	TRBV7-3	TRBJ1-6	-	CASSSKGGQSFRSYNSPLHF	TGTGCCAGCAGCTCAAAGGGGGGACAGAGTTTCCGTTCCTATAATTCACCCCTCCACTTT
-	TRBV11-1	TRBJ2-5	-	CASSLARETQYF	TGTGCCAGCAGCTTAGCGAGAGAGACCCAGTACTTC
TRBD2	TRBV10-1	TRBJ2-3	-	CASSESTSGGFTDTQYF	TGCGCCAGCAGTGAGTCTACTAGCGGGGGGTTCACAGATACGCAGTATTTT
-	TRBV7-9	TRBJ1-1	-	CASTPGTEAFF	TGTGCCAGCACCCCGGGGACTGAAGCTTTCTTT
TRBD1	TRBV4-3	TRBJ2-7	-	CASSQKWGTPGQPWEQYF	TGCGCCAGCAGCCAAAAATGGGGGACACCGGGACAGCCCTGGGAGCAGTACTTC
-	TRBV28	TRBJ1-3	few	CASRQLGTIYF	TGTGCCAGCAGACAGCTCGGCACCATATATTTT
-	TRBV6-2/TRBV6-3	TRBJ2-5	-	CASSYPPYRTLQETQYF	TGTGCCAGCAGTTACCCACCCTACAGAACACTCCAAGAGACCCAGTACTTC
-	TRBV7-9	TRBJ1-5	-	CASSLPGDMQPQHF	TGTGCCAGCAGCTTACCGGGGGATATGCAGCCCCAGCATTTT
-	TRBV5-8	TRBJ2-5	-	CASSYGPGRGTQYF	TGTGCCAGCAGTTACGGGCCAGGCAGGGGGACCCAGTACTTC
TRBD2	TRBV5-6	TRBJ2-5	-	CASSLSGGLKTQYF	TGTGCCAGCAGCTTAAGCGGGGGGTTAAAGACCCAGTACTTC
TRBD2	TRBV7-2	TRBJ2-7	-	CASSLEGGPPYEQYF	TGTGCCAGCAGCTTAGAGGGAGGGCCCCCCTACGAGCAGTACTTC
TRBD1	TRBV7-9	TRBJ2-5	-	CASSLGDRYQETQYF	TGTGCCAGCAGCTTAGGGGACAGGTACCAAGAGACCCAGTACTTC
TRBD1	TRBV28	TRBJ1-4	-	CASSRTGGQPKLFF	TGTGCCAGCAGTCGGACAGGGGGCCAACCAAAACTGTTTTTT
-	TRBV5-4	TRBJ1-2	-	CASSLGGAMPAVYGYTF	TGTGCCAGCAGCTTGGGGGGAGCGATGCCCGCGGTCTATGGCTACACCTTC
-	TRBV18	TRBJ2-1	-	CASSPMSGGLNEQFF	TGTGCCAGCTCCCCTATGTCGGGGGGCCTCAATGAGCAGTTCTTC
TRBD1	TRBV9	TRBJ1-2	-	CASSLQAGGPYGYTF	TGTGCCAGCAGCCTCCAGGCAGGGGGGCCCTATGGCTACACCTTC
-	TRBV7-3	TRBJ2-3	-	CASSRNGGGTQYF	TGTGCCAGCAGCCGAAATGGGGGAGGTACGCAGTATTTT
-	TRBV5-6	TRBJ1-6	-	CASRQGPHSPLHF	TGTGCCAGCAGGCAGGGCCCACATTCACCCCTCCACTTT
TRBD2	TRBV6-7	TRBJ2-3	-	CASSYSGRGASVNTQYF	TGTGCCAGCAGTTACTCGGGGCGGGGGGCCTCGGTGAATACGCAGTATTTT
TRBD2	TRBV7-3	TRBJ2-2	-	CASSLSPSGGPLRTGELFF	TGTGCCAGCAGCTTATCCCCTAGCGGGGGGCCCTTGAGGACCGGGGAGCTGTTTTTT
-	TRBV21-1	TRBJ1-3	few	CAREGTVSGNTIYF	TGTGCCAGGGAGGGGACGGTCTCTGGAAACACCATATATTTT
-	TRBV19	TRBJ1-5	-	CASSTGHGLNQPQHF	TGTGCCAGTAGTACCGGACATGGCTTGAATCAGCCCCAGCATTTT
-	TRBV27	TRBJ2-1	-	CASSPTPSGLLEQFF	TGTGCCAGCAGTCCTACTCCTTCCGGACTCCTAGAGCAGTTCTTC
-	TRBV7-9	TRBJ2-5	-	CASSNTGGRETQYF	TGTGCCAGCAGTAACACGGGGGGCCGGGAGACCCAGTACTTC
TRBD2	TRBV7-6	TRBJ2-5	-	CASSQAGRGETQYF	TGTGCCAGCAGCCAAGCGGGGCGGGGGGAGACCCAGTACTTC
-	TRBV24-1	TRBJ1-2	-	CATSDFIGDGYTF	TGTGCCACCAGTGATTTTATCGGGGATGGCTACACCTTC
TRBD1	TRBV28	TRBJ2-2	once	CASSPQGQVTGELFF	TGTGCCAGCAGTCCCCAGGGACAGGTCACCGGGGAGCTGTTTTTT
-	TRBV13	TRBJ2-2	-	CASSVGPAWSNTGELFF	TGTGCCAGCAGCGTTGGCCCGGCTTGGAGTAACACCGGGGAGCTGTTTTTT
-	TRBV5-6	TRBJ2-5	-	CASSLQAPQVKAQYF	TGTGCCAGCAGCCTCCAAGCCCCACAGGTGAAGGCCCAGTACTTC
-	TRBV7-9	TRBJ1-1	-	CASSLATGVTGEAFF	TGTGCCAGCAGCTTAGCTACCGGGGTGACCGGTGAAGCTTTCTTT